Listed below are T cell receptor beta chains from one sample, sequenced in a study of PD-1 blockade in classical Hodgkin lymphoma. Libraries were prepared by immunoSEQ multiplex PCR; TCRdb keeps only in-frame clonotypes and omits some of them. The sample lists 3,000 to 4,500 clones, about two thirds occurring once. Here the sequenced sample was CD8+ T cells from blood, taken before the fourth cycle of nivolumab. The receptors stem from a human donor with classical Hodgkin lymphoma. The CDR3 runs from the conserved cysteine through the conserved F or W. D genes are given only for firm matches. Clone size is shown for a subset of rows, as once, few, many or a class of expanded clone.

v_call: TRBV7-9; clone_size: NA; j_call: TRBJ1-1; d_call: NA; cdr3_nt: TGTGCCAGCAGTACAGTACCCACTGAAGCTTTCTTT; cdr3_aa: CASSTVPTEAFF
v_call: TRBV2; clone_size: NA; j_call: TRBJ2-7; d_call: NA; cdr3_nt: TGTGCCAGCAGTGATGGGCAGCGTGATTCCTACGAGCAGTACTTC; cdr3_aa: CASSDGQRDSYEQYF
v_call: TRBV5-1; clone_size: NA; j_call: TRBJ2-3; d_call: TRBD2; cdr3_nt: TGCGCCAGCAGCTCGACTAGCGGTAGCACAGATACGCAGTATTTT; cdr3_aa: CASSSTSGSTDTQYF
v_call: TRBV7-2; clone_size: NA; j_call: TRBJ2-3; d_call: NA; cdr3_nt: TGTGCCAGCAGTCCCCGAGGGGGGGGCTCCTCCACAGATACGCAGTATTTT; cdr3_aa: CASSPRGGGSSTDTQYF
v_call: TRBV19; clone_size: hyperexpanded; j_call: TRBJ2-3; d_call: NA; cdr3_nt: TGTGCCAGTAGTATCATCATAGGAATCACAGATACGCAGTATTTT; cdr3_aa: CASSIIIGITDTQYF
v_call: TRBV7-9; clone_size: large; j_call: TRBJ1-4; d_call: NA; cdr3_nt: TGTGCCAGCCGGGGTATGGGGTTCGGCGAAAAACTGTTTTTT; cdr3_aa: CASRGMGFGEKLFF
v_call: TRBV7-4; clone_size: NA; j_call: TRBJ1-5; d_call: NA; cdr3_nt: TGTGCCAGCAGCTTAGCAGGTTTCAATCAGCCCCAGCATTTT; cdr3_aa: CASSLAGFNQPQHF
v_call: TRBV7-9; clone_size: NA; j_call: TRBJ2-1; d_call: NA; cdr3_nt: TGTGCCAGCAGCTTAGTATCGGCCGATGAGCAGTTCTTC; cdr3_aa: CASSLVSADEQFF
v_call: TRBV5-5; clone_size: NA; j_call: TRBJ2-1; d_call: TRBD2; cdr3_nt: TGTGCCAGCAGCTTGTATGGGACTAGCGGAAACAATGAGCAGTTCTTC; cdr3_aa: CASSLYGTSGNNEQFF
v_call: TRBV5-1; clone_size: NA; j_call: TRBJ1-2; d_call: NA; cdr3_nt: TGCGCCAGCAGCTTGGCCAGGGGTTTAGGAGCTAACTATGGCTACACCTTC; cdr3_aa: CASSLARGLGANYGYTF
v_call: TRBV6-4; clone_size: few; j_call: TRBJ2-6; d_call: NA; cdr3_nt: TGTGCCAGCAGTGAACGCTCTGGGGCCAACGTCCTGACTTTC; cdr3_aa: CASSERSGANVLTF
v_call: TRBV11-3; clone_size: NA; j_call: TRBJ2-1; d_call: TRBD2; cdr3_nt: TGTGCCAGCAGCTCCACGGTAGCGGGAGAAGTGAGTGAGCAGTTCTTC; cdr3_aa: CASSSTVAGEVSEQFF
v_call: TRBV7-9; clone_size: NA; j_call: TRBJ2-7; d_call: TRBD1; cdr3_nt: TGTGCCAGCAGCTCCCTCAGGGACAGGGGCTACGAGCAGTACTTC; cdr3_aa: CASSSLRDRGYEQYF
v_call: TRBV19; clone_size: few; j_call: TRBJ1-2; d_call: NA; cdr3_nt: TGTGCCAGTAGTTTGGGCTTTGGTCCGGAGGGGCTCTATGGCTACACCTTC; cdr3_aa: CASSLGFGPEGLYGYTF
v_call: TRBV27; clone_size: NA; j_call: TRBJ2-3; d_call: NA; cdr3_nt: TGTGCCAGCATTAAGACACCTGGACAGTCACGCACAGATACGCAGTATTTT; cdr3_aa: CASIKTPGQSRTDTQYF
v_call: TRBV4-1; clone_size: NA; j_call: TRBJ2-1; d_call: TRBD1; cdr3_nt: TGCGCCAGCAGCCCAGGGGGCGAGCAGTTCTTC; cdr3_aa: CASSPGGEQFF
v_call: TRBV9; clone_size: NA; j_call: TRBJ2-6; d_call: NA; cdr3_nt: TGTGCCAGCAGCGTATGGGACTCTGGGGCCAACGTCCTGACTTTC; cdr3_aa: CASSVWDSGANVLTF
v_call: TRBV4-3; clone_size: NA; j_call: TRBJ2-2; d_call: TRBD2; cdr3_nt: TGCGCCAGCAGCCAGGACCTCAGCGGGACTGGGGAGCTGTTTTTT; cdr3_aa: CASSQDLSGTGELFF
v_call: TRBV2; clone_size: NA; j_call: TRBJ2-6; d_call: TRBD2; cdr3_nt: TGTGCCAGCAGGCCCAAATGGACTAGCGGGAGGAACCTCTCTGGGGCCAACGTCCTGACTTTC; cdr3_aa: CASRPKWTSGRNLSGANVLTF
v_call: TRBV30; clone_size: few; j_call: TRBJ1-2; d_call: TRBD1; cdr3_nt: TGTGCCTGGATAGGGACAGGGCCGCGCACGGGCTACACCTTC; cdr3_aa: CAWIGTGPRTGYTF
v_call: TRBV30; clone_size: few; j_call: TRBJ2-2; d_call: NA; cdr3_nt: TGTGCCTGGAGTGGGGTTTCCGGGGAGCTGTTTTTT; cdr3_aa: CAWSGVSGELFF
v_call: TRBV12-1; clone_size: NA; j_call: TRBJ2-3; d_call: NA; cdr3_nt: TGTGCCAGCAGCTCGGGGACTAGCATGATAAGGCAGTATTTT; cdr3_aa: CASSSGTSMIRQYF
v_call: TRBV25-1; clone_size: NA; j_call: TRBJ1-2; d_call: NA; cdr3_nt: TGTGCCAGCAGTGAAAGTGACTCGGTGAGGTATGGCTACACCTTC; cdr3_aa: CASSESDSVRYGYTF
v_call: TRBV2; clone_size: NA; j_call: TRBJ2-5; d_call: TRBD1; cdr3_nt: TGTGCCAGCCTCGTCAGGGGGCCGGGCAGCCAAGAGACCCAGTACTTC; cdr3_aa: CASLVRGPGSQETQYF
v_call: TRBV30; clone_size: NA; j_call: TRBJ1-2; d_call: TRBD1; cdr3_nt: TGTGCCTGGAGTACTCGACAGGGAGATGGCTACACCTTC; cdr3_aa: CAWSTRQGDGYTF
v_call: TRBV9; clone_size: NA; j_call: TRBJ2-7; d_call: NA; cdr3_nt: TGTGCCAGCAGCATGGGGGGATACGAGCAGTACTTC; cdr3_aa: CASSMGGYEQYF
v_call: TRBV19; clone_size: few; j_call: TRBJ2-3; d_call: NA; cdr3_nt: TGTGCCAGTAGCCAATTCGGGTGGGCAGATACGCAGTATTTT; cdr3_aa: CASSQFGWADTQYF
v_call: TRBV6-5; clone_size: once; j_call: TRBJ1-5; d_call: NA; cdr3_nt: TGTGCCAGCAGTTCGTGGGATGGCCAGCCCCAGCATTTT; cdr3_aa: CASSSWDGQPQHF
v_call: TRBV19; clone_size: NA; j_call: TRBJ2-1; d_call: NA; cdr3_nt: TGTGCCAGTAGTATATTTGGACCCCCAGCAGATGAGCAGTTCTTC; cdr3_aa: CASSIFGPPADEQFF
v_call: TRBV7-8; clone_size: few; j_call: TRBJ1-6; d_call: NA; cdr3_nt: TGTGCCAGCAGCCCTCGGAGGGACTCGTGGCCCCTCCACTTT; cdr3_aa: CASSPRRDSWPLHF
v_call: TRBV18; clone_size: NA; j_call: TRBJ1-1; d_call: NA; cdr3_nt: TGTGCCAGCTCACCACCAGGACACTTGTACACTGAAGCTTTCTTT; cdr3_aa: CASSPPGHLYTEAFF
v_call: TRBV6-1; clone_size: NA; j_call: TRBJ1-4; d_call: TRBD1; cdr3_nt: TGCGCCAGCAGTGAGCCGGGACAGGGGTTAGGGAGCGGAAAACTGTTTTTT; cdr3_aa: CASSEPGQGLGSGKLFF
v_call: TRBV7-2; clone_size: NA; j_call: TRBJ2-7; d_call: NA; cdr3_nt: TGTGCCAGCAGCCGTGATTCTAATTTAGGGTGGCGCTCCTACGAGCAGTACTTC; cdr3_aa: CASSRDSNLGWRSYEQYF
v_call: TRBV5-6; clone_size: NA; j_call: TRBJ1-5; d_call: NA; cdr3_nt: TGTGCCAGCAGCTTGAAGACAAACCTTAATCAGCCCCAGCATTTT; cdr3_aa: CASSLKTNLNQPQHF
v_call: TRBV27; clone_size: few; j_call: TRBJ2-3; d_call: NA; cdr3_nt: TGTGCCAGCAACCCGGGGAGCACAGATACGCAGTATTTT; cdr3_aa: CASNPGSTDTQYF
v_call: TRBV6-6; clone_size: NA; j_call: TRBJ1-5; d_call: NA; cdr3_nt: TGTGCCAGCAGAGGGGGGTTCGGCAATCAGCCCCAGCATTTT; cdr3_aa: CASRGGFGNQPQHF
v_call: TRBV10-1; clone_size: few; j_call: TRBJ2-5; d_call: TRBD1; cdr3_nt: TGCGCCAGGGCAGGGGGCGGTTGGGAACCGACCCAGTACTTC; cdr3_aa: CARAGGGWEPTQYF
v_call: TRBV2; clone_size: NA; j_call: TRBJ2-7; d_call: TRBD2; cdr3_nt: TGTGCCAGCAGTGAACGGGGGGGGATACGCTACGAGCAGTACTTC; cdr3_aa: CASSERGGIRYEQYF
v_call: TRBV2; clone_size: NA; j_call: TRBJ1-1; d_call: NA; cdr3_nt: TGTGCCAGCAGAGACAGCCTACGGGACACTGAAGCTTTCTTT; cdr3_aa: CASRDSLRDTEAFF
v_call: TRBV4-1; clone_size: NA; j_call: TRBJ2-7; d_call: NA; cdr3_nt: TGCGCCAGCAGCGGCAACCTGGGCTCCGAGCAGTACTTC; cdr3_aa: CASSGNLGSEQYF